This is a list of T cell receptor beta chains from one sample in a study of cytomegalovirus exposure and HLA in healthy donors. Repertoires were generated with immunoSEQ multiplex PCR, while TCRdb's copy carries only in-frame clones and drops some. The sample yields about 120,000 clones, approximately 15% seen once. What was sequenced was PBMCs. Receptors were obtained from a woman aged 18-29 years in good health and CMV-seronegative. CDR3s include the opening cysteine and the closing phenylalanine or tryptophan. A D gene is named only where the DNA matches it firmly. Part of the rows lack a size; the others show once, few, many or a class for expanded clones.

v_call: TRBV12-5
j_call: TRBJ2-1
clone_size: .
d_call: TRBD1
cdr3_aa: CASGLARGRKYNEQFF
cdr3_nt: TGTGCTAGTGGTTTGGCCAGGGGGCGAAAGTACAATGAGCAGTTCTTC

v_call: TRBV25-1
j_call: TRBJ1-5
clone_size: .
d_call: .
cdr3_aa: CASKGGSNQPQHF
cdr3_nt: TGTGCCAGCAAAGGAGGTAGCAATCAGCCCCAGCATTTT

v_call: TRBV29-1
j_call: TRBJ2-1
clone_size: .
d_call: TRBD2
cdr3_aa: CSVGRLRGSSYEQFF
cdr3_nt: TGCAGCGTGGGACGCCTGCGCGGGAGTAGCTATGAGCAGTTCTTC

v_call: TRBV6-5
j_call: TRBJ1-1
clone_size: few
d_call: TRBD1
cdr3_aa: CASSTGDRGEAFF
cdr3_nt: TGTGCCAGCAGTACAGGGGACAGGGGTGAAGCTTTCTTT

v_call: TRBV10-3
j_call: TRBJ2-3
clone_size: few
d_call: TRBD1
cdr3_aa: CAISEFRTGLDTQYF
cdr3_nt: TGTGCCATCAGTGAGTTTCGGACAGGTTTAGATACGCAGTATTTT

v_call: TRBV30
j_call: TRBJ1-2
clone_size: .
d_call: TRBD1
cdr3_aa: CAWMGTGGFYGYTF
cdr3_nt: TGTGCCTGGATGGGGACAGGGGGCTTCTATGGCTACACCTTC

v_call: TRBV6-1
j_call: TRBJ1-4
clone_size: .
d_call: .
cdr3_aa: CASSEGAVLEKLFF
cdr3_nt: TGTGCCAGCAGTGAGGGAGCAGTCCTGGAAAAACTGTTTTTT

v_call: TRBV11-2
j_call: TRBJ2-7
clone_size: .
d_call: TRBD1
cdr3_aa: CASSLLVGTDEQYF
cdr3_nt: TGTGCCAGCAGCCTTCTAGTTGGGACAGACGAGCAGTACTTC

v_call: TRBV5-4
j_call: TRBJ2-2
clone_size: .
d_call: .
cdr3_aa: CASTAQSQGYTGELFF
cdr3_nt: TGTGCCAGCACCGCTCAATCTCAGGGTTACACCGGGGAGCTGTTTTTT

v_call: TRBV9
j_call: TRBJ1-5
clone_size: once
d_call: TRBD1
cdr3_aa: CASSGQGRGQPQHF
cdr3_nt: TGTGCCAGCAGCGGACAGGGAAGGGGTCAGCCCCAGCATTTT

v_call: TRBV25-1
j_call: TRBJ1-1
clone_size: few
d_call: .
cdr3_aa: CASSELWGGTEAFF
cdr3_nt: TGTGCCAGCAGTGAATTGTGGGGAGGTACTGAAGCTTTCTTT

v_call: TRBV19
j_call: TRBJ1-5
clone_size: .
d_call: .
cdr3_aa: CASSIDVGGSNQPQHF
cdr3_nt: TGTGCCAGTAGTATCGACGTCGGGGGAAGCAATCAGCCCCAGCATTTT

v_call: TRBV5-4
j_call: TRBJ1-1
clone_size: few
d_call: .
cdr3_aa: CASSLDFRETEAFF
cdr3_nt: TGTGCCAGCAGCTTGGATTTCAGGGAAACTGAAGCTTTCTTT

v_call: TRBV10-3
j_call: TRBJ1-1
clone_size: few
d_call: TRBD1
cdr3_aa: CAIRQGPSTEAFF
cdr3_nt: TGTGCCATCAGACAGGGGCCCAGCACTGAAGCTTTCTTT

v_call: TRBV7-6
j_call: TRBJ1-5
clone_size: .
d_call: .
cdr3_aa: CASSPSVREPQPQHF
cdr3_nt: TGTGCCAGCAGCCCCTCGGTGCGAGAGCCTCAGCCCCAGCATTTT

v_call: TRBV9
j_call: TRBJ1-1
clone_size: few
d_call: .
cdr3_aa: CASGTTPERSAEAFF
cdr3_nt: TGTGCCAGCGGAACGACTCCCGAACGGTCCGCTGAAGCTTTCTTT

v_call: TRBV10-3
j_call: TRBJ2-7
clone_size: .
d_call: TRBD1
cdr3_aa: CAIRAGTGGYEQYF
cdr3_nt: TGTGCCATCAGAGCCGGGACAGGCGGCTACGAGCAGTACTTC

v_call: TRBV28
j_call: TRBJ1-1
clone_size: .
d_call: .
cdr3_aa: CASSRRFEAFF
cdr3_nt: TGTGCCAGCAGCCGTCGTTTCGAAGCTTTCTTT

v_call: TRBV19
j_call: TRBJ2-7
clone_size: .
d_call: .
cdr3_aa: CASSTISGVGYEQYF
cdr3_nt: TGTGCCAGTAGTACGATCTCAGGGGTCGGGTACGAGCAGTACTTC

v_call: TRBV7-9
j_call: TRBJ2-1
clone_size: .
d_call: TRBD2
cdr3_aa: CASSLGGGNNEQFF
cdr3_nt: TGTGCCAGCAGCTTAGGCGGGGGAAACAATGAGCAGTTCTTC

v_call: TRBV9
j_call: TRBJ2-2
clone_size: few
d_call: .
cdr3_aa: CASSVGDYTGELFF
cdr3_nt: TGTGCCAGCAGCGTAGGCGACTACACCGGGGAGCTGTTTTTT

v_call: TRBV6-1
j_call: TRBJ1-3
clone_size: few
d_call: TRBD1
cdr3_aa: CASSEVRGRSGNTIYF
cdr3_nt: TGTGCCAGCAGTGAAGTAAGGGGGCGATCTGGAAACACCATATATTTT

v_call: TRBV6-6
j_call: TRBJ2-7
clone_size: .
d_call: TRBD1
cdr3_aa: CASFHSGQGTYEQYF
cdr3_nt: TGTGCCAGCTTCCACTCCGGACAGGGAACCTACGAGCAGTACTTC

v_call: TRBV2
j_call: TRBJ2-7
clone_size: few
d_call: .
cdr3_aa: CASSELRGNYEQYF
cdr3_nt: TGTGCCAGCAGTGAACTGCGGGGAAACTACGAGCAGTACTTC

v_call: TRBV27
j_call: TRBJ2-1
clone_size: .
d_call: .
cdr3_aa: CASSLYIRGTNEQFF
cdr3_nt: TGTGCCAGCAGTTTATATATACGGGGGACCAATGAGCAGTTCTTC

v_call: TRBV7-8
j_call: TRBJ2-2
clone_size: few
d_call: .
cdr3_aa: CASSLPGTGELFF
cdr3_nt: TGTGCCAGCAGCTTACCGGGCACCGGGGAGCTGTTTTTT

v_call: TRBV18
j_call: TRBJ2-7
clone_size: few
d_call: .
cdr3_aa: CASSSGTQGYEQYF
cdr3_nt: TGTGCCAGCTCGTCCGGGACACAAGGGTACGAGCAGTACTTC

v_call: TRBV18
j_call: TRBJ2-7
clone_size: few
d_call: TRBD1
cdr3_aa: CASSPGTGGNYEQYF
cdr3_nt: TGTGCCAGCTCACCCGGGACAGGGGGCAACTACGAGCAGTACTTC

v_call: TRBV5-5
j_call: TRBJ2-7
clone_size: .
d_call: .
cdr3_aa: CASSQTLGLDEQYF
cdr3_nt: TGTGCCAGCAGCCAGACTCTAGGATTAGACGAGCAGTACTTC

v_call: TRBV30
j_call: TRBJ2-1
clone_size: .
d_call: .
cdr3_aa: CAWIRGSSYNEQFF
cdr3_nt: TGTGCCTGGATTCGGGGGAGCTCCTACAATGAGCAGTTCTTC